This TCR beta chain appears in the sequencing data of a study of a mutant IDH1 vaccine in newly diagnosed glioma (dated by TCRdb to the early 2020s). In the study overall: Of the 32 patients who were treated, about 62% were male and about 40% were female, and the mean age was approximately 40 years. Prior to enrollment, standard therapy consisting of radiotherapy alone, temozolomide alone, or radiochemotherapy with temozolomide had been administered to patients, with the combination being received by most patients. Peripheral blood was collected at six visits: V03 (baseline), V05, V07, V10, V12 and V13. Longitudinal TCRB deep sequencing was done for 25 treated patients, wherever samples were available for exploratory analyses.

Via the germline V gene, CDR1 is SNHLY and CDR2 FYNNEI. There are 15 amino acids in the CDR3, from cysteine to phenylalanine inclusive. Only the CDR3 portion is preserved as DNA: 45 bases, with reading frame beginning at the first base. V is pruned by 1 base and J by 4 bases, leaving 3 bases of the junction without a gene match. Read against the paper, the sample's time point label means: baseline, week 1 (first vaccination visit). This specimen's treatment or condition label, interpreted: pre-vaccination baseline after standard-of-care therapy. All donors had newly diagnosed IDH1-mutant astrocytomas of WHO grade 3 or 4 that showed loss of nuclear ATRX. The samples were drawn from NOA16, a multicentre, single-arm, open-label phase I trial in Germany that tested a mutant IDH1 peptide vaccine in humans for the first time. Visit V03 blood draws served as the baseline sample for immunogenicity testing. The DNeasy Blood and Tissue Kit was used to extract genomic DNA from EDTA blood for TCRB sequencing.

The protocol used for the library was the immunoSEQ multiplex PCR assay. Following the manufacturer's protocol, the hsTCRB Kit was used to amplify rearranged TCR beta chain sequences. TCRB libraries were sequenced on an Illumina MiSeq. On the authors' methods: Demultiplexing, trimming and gene mapping were performed with the kit vendor's proprietary platform. TCRdb mirrors the immuneACCESS table, restricted to in-frame sequences. Some clones are absent from its copies; in checked studies, under half trace to an unresolved V gene, and the reason for the others is unknown. That table supplies the V and J calls and clone size; D and trimming were determined from the DNA. Counted in this sample were fewer than 50,000 clones; around 78% of them appeared once. The ten most abundant clones make up roughly 9.1% of the sample. The paper as a whole reports these results and caveats: Immune responses induced by the vaccine were seen in 93.3% of patients across multiple MHC alleles. Pseudoprogression seemed to be unrelated to changes in the top peripheral T cell clonotypes found by TCRB sequencing. The authors stated that sample limitations prevented analyses of patient blood samples from being reproduced. Availability determined which PBMC samples were chosen for TCRB deep sequencing.

A note on this clone: Its target antigen remains unknown. The record has no base qualities; no much larger clone is one base away.

The specimen was PBMCs, collected from a glioma patient treated with radiotherapy, temozolomide or both. This sequence originates from a man between 35 and 55 years old with glioma. Some clones in this sample may be carry-over from other donors' samples. Recombination linked TRBV2 to TRBJ2-5, with 10 bases matching TRBD2. CDR3 region: CASSEGAGGSETQYF. In nucleotides, the sequence is TGTGCCAGCAGTGAAGGAGCGGGGGGGTCAGAGACCCAGTACTTC.